Following are 11 T cell receptor beta chains from one sample sequenced in a study of blood T cell repertoires in COVID-19. Measured with immunoSEQ multiplex PCR; TCRdb has only the in-frame clones, and not every one. The repertoire holds approximately 110,000 clones, with roughly 81% as singletons. The specimen sequenced was peripheral blood. These receptors were obtained from a human donor in a cohort sampled during active COVID-19.

The chain employs TRBV28 and TRBJ1-5; 10 nucleotides agree with TRBD1. Losses at the gene ends were 4 bases for V and 2 bases for J; bases not matched to a gene: 5. The CDR3 covers 16 residues. Per germline, CDR1 MDHEN and CDR2 SYDVKM. The CDR3 loop is CASSSGGTGGNQPQHF. In DNA, the CDR3 is TGTGCCAGCAGTTCCGGAGGGACAGGGGGCAATCAGCCCCAGCATTTT. The whole variable domain, remainder taken from reference TRBV28 and TRBJ1-5, is DVKVTQSSRYLVKRTGEKVFLECVQDMDHENMFWYRQDPGLGLRLIYFSYDVKMKEKGDIPEGYSVSREKKERFSLILESASTNQTSMYLCASSSGGTGGNQPQHFGDGTRLSIL.

This clone turned up a few times. V usage is TRBV7-9 and J usage is TRBJ1-5; 8 bases are a match to TRBD1. CDR1 is SEHNR and CDR2 is FQNEAQ in the germline V gene (reference sequence). V dropped 10 bases and J dropped 5; count of bases not matched to a gene: 7. This CDR3 contains 13 residues. CDR3 DNA: TGTGCCACCACGGACAGGGCCGATCAGCCCCAGCATTTT. Translation: CATTDRADQPQHF.

The chain joins TRBV5-1 to TRBJ2-7, with TRBD2 identical over 9 bases. The CDR3 contains 16 residues. V dropped 0 bases and J dropped 2; count of bases not matched to a gene: 6. Germline assignment: CDR1 SGHRS and CDR2 YFSETQ. The CDR3 reads CASSLADAGGPYEQYF. CDR3 DNA sequence: TGCGCCAGCAGCTTGGCCGACGCGGGAGGGCCCTACGAGCAGTACTTC.

This clone was counted once. The chain couples TRBV7-2 to TRBJ1-2; D is undetermined. Trimming stripped 1 base from V and 8 bases from J, with 14 bases between. Germline V lookup: CDR1 SGHTA, CDR2 FQGNSA. There are 14 residues in the CDR3. The CDR3 spells CASSLGPGDTGYTF. The DNA of the CDR3 is TGTGCCAGCAGCTTAGGGCCCGGGGATACGGGCTACACCTTC.

This chain uses TRBV2 with TRBJ2-1; D is ambiguous. The V gene's germline CDR1 is SNHLY and CDR2 FYNNEI. Trimming removed 7 bases from V and 6 bases from J, with 13 bases in between. The CDR3 covers 13 residues. This CDR3 reads CASIIGAINEQFF. CDR3 DNA sequence: TGTGCCAGCATTATCGGAGCCATCAATGAGCAGTTCTTC. Supplemented by reference TRBV2 and TRBJ2-1, the full variable domain reads EPEVTQTPSHQVTQMGQEVILRCVPISNHLYFYWYRQILGQKVEFLVSFYNNEISEKSEIFDDQFSVERPDGSNFTLKIRSTKLEDSAMYFCASIIGAINEQFFGPGTRLTVL.

As for this clone: This specimen includes other DNA sequences encoding the same CDR3. The chain carries TRBV7-2 and TRBJ2-1; the match to TRBD2 covers 9 bases. The CDR3 is 15 amino acids. From germline, CDR1 is SGHTA and CDR2 FQGNSA. The ends lost 4 bases at V and 3 bases at J; junction bases unmatched: 4. Written as DNA, the CDR3 is TGTGCCAGCAGCTCATTAGCGGGGGTCTACAATGAGCAGTTCTTC. Translation: CASSSLAGVYNEQFF.

The chain employs TRBV2 and TRBJ1-1, with D maybe TRBD1 (6 bases). This CDR3 contains 14 residues. The germline V gene has CDR1 SNHLY and CDR2 FYNNEI. Trimming left V 2 bases short and J 4 bases short, with 11 bases between. In DNA, the CDR3 is TGTGCCAGCAGTGAACGGGGGGCCGTCACTGAAGCTTTCTTT. Amino acids: CASSERGAVTEAFF.

The chain couples TRBV11-1 to TRBJ2-3; tentatively, D is TRBD2 (6 bases). Trimming cost V 4 bases and J 2 bases, with 13 bases left between them. The CDR3 totals 15 residues. Per germline, CDR1 SGHAT and CDR2 FQDESV (reference sequence). The CDR3, as DNA: TGTGCCAGCAGCTCTGCGGGACTTTCCACAGATACGCAGTATTTT. The encoded protein is CASSSAGLSTDTQYF.

The chain is built from TRBV6-5 and TRBJ2-1; D possibly corresponds to TRBD1 (5 bases). This CDR3 is 15 amino acids long. Deletions cut 3 bases from V and 0 bases from J, with 9 bases between. The V gene's germline CDR1 is MNHEY and CDR2 SVGAGI. Here the CDR3 DNA reads TGTGCCAGCAGTTATCGAACAGGCTCCTACAATGAGCAGTTCTTC. Its translation is CASSYRTGSYNEQFF.

With respect to this clone: The sample contains more than one DNA sequence encoding this CDR3. The genes are TRBV28 and TRBJ2-3, with 7 positions matching TRBD2. The CDR3 is 13 residues long. CDR1 and CDR2 (germline): MDHEN, SYDVKM. J lost 0 bases, V lost 7 bases, and 1 base had no gene match. The DNA for the CDR3 is TGTGCCAGCACTAGCGGTAGCACAGATACGCAGTATTTT. Translating it yields CASTSGSTDTQYF.

A few counts support this clone. For the CDR3, the DNA is TGTGCCAGTAGTATCGATTCCCGAGGAACTGAGCAGTTCTTC. This gives the protein CASSIDSRGTEQFF. J is TRBJ2-1 and V is TRBV19, with no clear D. The germline V gene has CDR1 LNHDA and CDR2 SQIVND (reference sequence). The ends were cut back, 3 bases at V and 9 bases at J, with 15 bases in the middle. The CDR3 contains 14 residues. Combining the CDR3 with reference TRBV19 and TRBJ2-1 gives the whole variable domain DGGITQSPKYLFRKEGQNVTLSCEQNLNHDAMYWYRQDPGQGLRLIYYSQIVNDFQKGDIAEGYSVSREKKESFPLTVTSAQKNPTAFYLCASSIDSRGTEQFFGPGTRLTVL.